This is a list of T cell receptor beta chains from one sample in a study of blood T cell repertoires in COVID-19. The data were produced by immunoSEQ multiplex PCR, yet TCRdb's version contains in-frame clones alone and is incomplete. The sample includes fewer than 150,000 clones, about nine tenths seen only once; the top ten take 7.7%. The sample taken for sequencing was peripheral blood. The source is a human donor in a cohort sampled during active COVID-19. Each CDR3 is given without its conserved first and last residue.

J gene | V gene | CDR3 protein
TRBJ1-1 | TRBV19 | ASSIDGRSRGGEAF
TRBJ2-5 | TRBV5-1 | ASTSSGGETQY
TRBJ1-5 | TRBV19 | ASSDRGNQPQH
TRBJ2-6 | TRBV7-9 | ASSLGSGGANVLT
TRBJ2-1 | TRBV28 | ASSGSGRAFNEQF
TRBJ2-1 | TRBV11-3 | ASSLRGSSYNEQF
TRBJ2-2 | TRBV7-3 | ASSPRGVPGELF
TRBJ2-6 | TRBV3-1/TRBV3-2 | ASSQVSGGLSGANVLT
TRBJ1-5 | TRBV2 | ASSGPSSNQPQH
TRBJ1-6 | TRBV19 | ASSPGGSNWSPLH
TRBJ2-1 | TRBV5-8 | ASSSDRDTYNEQF
TRBJ2-5 | TRBV5-1 | ASSLVAGTQETQY
TRBJ2-7 | TRBV19 | ASSMGTGGYEQY
TRBJ2-7 | TRBV6-1 | ASSEKDRISYEQY
TRBJ1-1 | TRBV5-4 | ASSFPTGVGTEAF
TRBJ2-7 | TRBV28 | ASSSGGTEAYEQY